The 22 T cell receptor beta chains presented below share a single source sample, sequenced in a study of neurological immune-mediated disorders. TCRdb ran MiXCR on the 5' RACE reads and lists one entry per CDR3 protein. The sample yields 20,000 to 25,000 distinct CDR3 sequences, about 12% seen once. Sample: PBMCs. The receptors were gathered from an older woman with HTLV-1-associated myelopathy (HAM/TSP).

The CDR3: CAWSVGGGTSYTF. CDR3 coding DNA: TGTGCCTGGAGTGTAGGGGGGGGCACGAGCTACACCTTC. The V call is TRBV30, the J call TRBJ1-2, with a weak D call TRBD1 (6 bases). V gave up 0 bases and J gave up 9 bases, with 14 bases separating them. The CDR3 loop spans 13 amino acids. Germline assignment: CDR1 GTSNPN and CDR2 SVGIG (reference sequence). Variable domain in full (rest from reference TRBV30 and TRBJ1-2): SQTIHQWPATLVQPVGSPLSLECTVEGTSNPNLYWYRQAAGRGLQLLFYSVGIGQISSEVPQNLSASRPQDRQFILSSKKLLLSDSGFYLCAWSVGGGTSYTFGSGTRLTVV.

In this sample, this clonotype turned up many times. This chain joins TRBV9 and TRBJ1-2, with 10 nucleotides matching TRBD1. The CDR3 is made up of 17 amino acids. Unmatched junction bases numbered 15, after V lost 4 bases and J lost 6 bases. CDR1 and CDR2 (germline): SGDLS, YYNGEE. The CDR3 reads CASSFRPRDRGNDGYTF. The CDR3 bases are TGTGCCAGCAGCTTTCGTCCTCGGGACAGGGGCAACGATGGCTACACCTTC.

This clonotype came up many times. This sequence joins TRBV5-1 and TRBJ2-6, with D uncertain. Germline-derived CDR1 and CDR2 are SGHRS and YFSETQ. With 4 bases removed from V and 0 bases from J, the gap between germline ends came to 17 bases. This CDR3 contains 18 residues. CDR3 sequence (DNA): TGCGCCAGCAGCCTTGGCGTGACAAGCAACTCTGGGGCCAACGTCCTGACTTTC. Encoded protein: CASSLGVTSNSGANVLTF.

This clonotype was seen many times. This chain joins TRBV12-3 or TRBV12-4 and TRBJ2-6; TRBD1 is a possible D gene (7 bases). V lost 4 bases and J 0 bases, leaving 19 bases between the germline ends. The CDR3 extends over 19 amino acids. CDR3 loop: CASSSARQGGISGANVLTF. The CDR3 DNA sequence: TGTGCCAGCAGTTCGGCGAGACAGGGAGGAATCTCTGGGGCCAACGTCCTGACTTTC.

Ten or more counts support this clonotype. The CDR3 sequence is CASSWGGTRKYYEQYF. The CDR3 nucleotides read TGTGCCAGCAGTTGGGGGGGTACACGCAAATACTACGAGCAGTACTTC. J is TRBJ2-7 and V is TRBV12-3 or TRBV12-4, with 7 bases fitting TRBD2. V shed 4 bases, J shed 3 bases, and the junction held 12 bases outside the gene matches. This CDR3 has 16 amino acids.

Ten or more counts support this clonotype. A much larger clone differs from this one at a single base, so this may be a read error. The V call is TRBV7-6, the J call TRBJ2-1; 9 nucleotides align to TRBD2. The CDR3 spans 13 residues. Germline V gene data show CDR1 as SGHVS and CDR2 as FNYEAQ. The CDR3 region has the DNA TGTGCCAACAGCCAAGGGGCGGGGGGGGTGCAGTTCTTC. Protein sequence: CANSQGAGGVQFF.

This clonotype was seen ten or more times. The chain uses TRBV24-1 and TRBJ2-2, with TRBD1 identical over 8 bases. J was trimmed by 4 bases and V by 2 bases; bases with no gene match: 8. This CDR3 spans 17 amino acids. Germline values: CDR1 KGHDR, CDR2 SFDVKD. This chain's CDR3 is CATSDYGQGEGTGELFF. The CDR3 DNA is TGTGCCACCAGTGATTACGGACAGGGAGAGGGCACCGGGGAGCTGTTTTTT.

This clonotype was observed many times. One junction end does not reproduce the germline sequence, and a read error may be involved. The V call is TRBV2, the J call TRBJ1-4; D gene ambiguous. This CDR3 contains 16 residues. Per germline, CDR1 SNHLY and CDR2 FYNNEI. In DNA, the CDR3 is TGTGCCAGCCGTGACCTCCCGGGGTCAACTAATGAAAAACTGTTTTTT. The encoded protein is CASRDLPGSTNEKLFF.

In its sample, this clonotype was seen many times. The chain employs TRBV7-2 and TRBJ1-1; D is uncertain. This CDR3 comprises 13 residues. V was pared by 6 bases and J by 4 bases, with 12 bases between. From germline, CDR1 is SGHTA and CDR2 FQGNSA. The CDR3 here is CASSLAGFTEAFF. Written as DNA, the CDR3 is TGTGCCAGCAGTCTTGCGGGGTTCACTGAAGCTTTCTTT. Looking up the rest from reference TRBV7-2 and TRBJ1-1 gives the full variable domain: GAGVSQSPSNKVTEKGKDVELRCDPISGHTALYWYRQSLGQGLEFLIYFQGNSAPDKSGLPSDRFSAERTGGSVSTLTIQRTQQEDSAVYLCASSLAGFTEAFFGQGTRLTVV.

This clonotype was seen repeatedly, ten times or more. The chain employs TRBV6-2 or TRBV6-3 and TRBJ1-3; no clear D. From germline, CDR1 is MNHEY and CDR2 SVGEGT. Trimming took off 10 bases at V and 3 bases at J, with 7 bases between the two ends. The CDR3 is made up of 11 amino acids. In DNA, the CDR3 is TGTGCCATGGGAAGTGGAAACACCATATATTTT. Its translation is CAMGSGNTIYF.

This clonotype occurred many times. The V gene is TRBV7-2, the J gene TRBJ2-7; D unclear. V was cut by 1 base and J by 4 bases, with 5 bases left in between. Germline values: CDR1 SGHTA, CDR2 FQGNSA. CDR3 length equals 12 residues. CDR3 in DNA: TGTGCCAGCAGCTTAGTAGGATACGAGCAGTACTTC. This codes for CASSLVGYEQYF.

This clonotype was seen at least ten times. The chain uses TRBV7-9 and TRBJ1-2; D is ambiguous. Germline CDR1 reads SEHNR; CDR2 reads FQNEAQ (reference sequence). V gave up 1 base and J gave up 8 bases, with 11 bases separating them. The CDR3 is 13 residues long. The CDR3 region is CASSLVGRHGYTF. CDR3 nucleotides: TGTGCCAGCAGCTTAGTCGGGCGTCACGGCTACACCTTC.

This clonotype showed up many times. The chain employs TRBV5-6 and TRBJ2-2, with D perhaps assigned TRBD1 or TRBD2 (5 bases each). Germline CDR1 is SGHDT and CDR2 is YYEEEE. Trimming pared 0 bases from V and 5 bases from J, leaving 17 bases between. This CDR3 has 17 residues. This chain's CDR3 is CASSLEGASFYTGELFF. The CDR3 coding sequence is TGTGCCAGCAGCTTGGAAGGGGCTAGCTTCTATACCGGGGAGCTGTTTTTT.

This clonotype was counted at least ten times. The chain uses TRBV20-1 and TRBJ2-2; TRBD2 is a possible D gene (5 bases). The CDR3 length is 13 residues. Germline assignment: CDR1 DFQATT and CDR2 SNEGSKA (reference sequence). Trimming took off 3 bases at V and 1 base at J, with 6 bases between the two ends. This chain's CDR3 is CSASEGNTGELFF. The CDR3 DNA reads as TGCAGTGCTAGTGAGGGGAACACCGGGGAGCTGTTTTTT.

This clonotype appeared many times. This chain joins TRBV29-1 and TRBJ2-5; 10 nucleotides match TRBD1. J lost 1 base, V lost 7 bases, and 6 bases had no gene match. There are 14 residues in the CDR3. Germline V gene sequence: CDR1 SQVTM, CDR2 ANQGSEA. The CDR3 coding sequence is TGCAGCGGCCGGGACAGGGGTTCCCAAGAGACCCAGTACTTC. This encodes CSGRDRGSQETQYF. The full variable domain, in which reference TRBV29-1 and TRBJ2-5 provide the parts outside the CDR3, is SAVISQKPSRDICQRGTSLTIQCQVDSQVTMMFWYRQQPGQSLTLIATANQGSEATYESGFVIDKFPISRPNLTFSTLTVSNMSPEDSSIYLCSGRDRGSQETQYFGPGTRLLVL.

This clonotype occurred many times. The chain's CDR3 is CSVEDPGNEQYF. Written as DNA, the CDR3 is TGCAGCGTTGAAGACCCTGGGAACGAGCAGTACTTC. The V call is TRBV29-1, the J call TRBJ2-7, with D unresolved. CDR3 size: 12 residues. V lost 0 bases and J lost 5, with 8 bases in between. Germline CDR1 SQVTM, CDR2 ANQGSEA.

The table lists this clonotype with many counts. The chain's CDR3 is CATSSGTASSYEQYF. CDR3 DNA: TGTGCCACCAGCAGTGGGACCGCGAGCTCCTACGAGCAGTACTTC. The chain joins TRBV15 to TRBJ2-7; D could derive from TRBD1 or TRBD2 (5 bases each). This CDR3 is 15 amino acids long. V was shortened by 3 bases and J by 0 bases, with 12 bases between the two germline ends. Germline-derived CDR1 and CDR2 are LNHNV and YYDKDF (reference sequence).

In this sample, this clonotype turned up a few times. V and J are TRBV5-4 and TRBJ2-3, with D possibly being TRBD1 (6 bases). V gave up 1 base and J gave up 3 bases, with 9 bases separating them. CDR1 is SGHNT and CDR2 is YYREEE in the germline V gene (reference sequence). This CDR3 contains 14 residues. As DNA, the CDR3 is TGTGCCAGCAGCTTGCAGGGGCGGACAGATACGCAGTATTTT. This encodes CASSLQGRTDTQYF.

The rearrangement uses TRBV7-9 and TRBJ2-7; possible D gene TRBD1, 6 bases. CDR3 size: 18 residues. Germline assignment: CDR1 SEHNR and CDR2 FQNEAQ (reference sequence). Trimming pared 7 bases from V and 7 bases from J, leaving 32 bases between. The CDR3 spells CASTPPDGQTIFAGEQYF. In DNA form, the CDR3 reads TGTGCCAGCACCCCACCAGATGGACAGACCATTTTCGCCGGGGAGCAGTACTTC.

Ten or more counts support this clonotype. CDR3 DNA sequence: TGTGCCAGCAGCTTAGCGCTAGCGGGGGGCTACAATGAGCAGTTCTTC. Translation gives CASSLALAGGYNEQFF. The rearrangement uses TRBV7-9 and TRBJ2-1; the match to TRBD2 covers 11 bases. Germline V lookup: CDR1 SEHNR, CDR2 FQNEAQ (reference sequence). The CDR3 extends over 16 amino acids. The ends lost 0 bases at V and 3 bases at J; junction bases unmatched: 1.

This clonotype was detected ten times or more. The chain combines TRBV7-2 with TRBJ2-1; 16 bases fit TRBD2. The germline CDR1 and CDR2 sequences are SGHTA and FQGNSA. CDR3 length: 18 amino acids. The ends lost 2 bases at V and 6 bases at J; junction bases unmatched: 7. The CDR3 spells CASSLMSGTSGRANEQFF. The CDR3 nucleotides read TGTGCCAGCAGCTTAATGTCGGGGACTAGCGGGAGGGCCAATGAGCAGTTCTTC.

This clonotype was found many times. CDR3 bases: TGTGCCAGCTCACCCGGACAACCCCAAATCTACGAGCAGTACTTC. The encoded protein is CASSPGQPQIYEQYF. The chain joins TRBV18 to TRBJ2-7; D may be TRBD1 (5 bases). The CDR3 is 15 residues long. V was cut by 3 bases and J by 3 bases, with 15 bases left in between. Germline values: CDR1 KGHSH, CDR2 LQKENI.